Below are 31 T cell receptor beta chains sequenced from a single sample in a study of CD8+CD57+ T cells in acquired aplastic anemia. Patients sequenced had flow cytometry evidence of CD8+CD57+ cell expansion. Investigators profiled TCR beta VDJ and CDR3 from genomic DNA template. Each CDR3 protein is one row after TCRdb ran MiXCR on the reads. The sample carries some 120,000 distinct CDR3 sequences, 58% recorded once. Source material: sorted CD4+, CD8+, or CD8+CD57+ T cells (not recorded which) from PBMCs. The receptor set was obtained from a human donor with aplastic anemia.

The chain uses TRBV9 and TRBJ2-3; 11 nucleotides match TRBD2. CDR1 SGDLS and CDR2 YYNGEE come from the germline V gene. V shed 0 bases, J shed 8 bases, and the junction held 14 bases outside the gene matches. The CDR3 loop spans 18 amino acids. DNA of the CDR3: TGTGCCAGCAGCGTAGGAAGTTCTAGCGGGAGGCCCCTCGTTACGCAGTATTTT. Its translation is CASSVGSSSGRPLVTQYF.

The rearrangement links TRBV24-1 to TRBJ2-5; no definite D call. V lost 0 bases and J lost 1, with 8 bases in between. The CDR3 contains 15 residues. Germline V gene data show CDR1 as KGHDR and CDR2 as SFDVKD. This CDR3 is CATSDLAEPQETQYF. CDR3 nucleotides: TGTGCCACCAGTGATTTGGCAGAACCCCAAGAGACCCAGTACTTC.

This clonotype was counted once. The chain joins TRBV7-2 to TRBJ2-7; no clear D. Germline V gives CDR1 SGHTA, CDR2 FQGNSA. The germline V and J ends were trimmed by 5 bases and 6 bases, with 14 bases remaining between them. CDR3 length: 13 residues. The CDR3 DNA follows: TGTGCCAGCAGCCTCCCCGAGGTTCCCGAGCAGTACTTC. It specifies CASSLPEVPEQYF.

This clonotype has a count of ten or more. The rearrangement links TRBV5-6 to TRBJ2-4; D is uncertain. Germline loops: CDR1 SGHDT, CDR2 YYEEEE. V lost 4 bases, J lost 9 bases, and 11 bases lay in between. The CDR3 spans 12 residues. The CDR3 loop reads CASSGQSGIQYF. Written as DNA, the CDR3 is TGTGCCAGCAGCGGGCAGTCGGGCATTCAGTACTTC.

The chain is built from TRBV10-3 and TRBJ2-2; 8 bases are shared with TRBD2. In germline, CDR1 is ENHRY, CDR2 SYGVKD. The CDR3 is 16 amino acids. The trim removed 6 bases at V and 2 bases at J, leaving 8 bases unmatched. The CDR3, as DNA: TGTGCCATCAGGGAAGCGGGGGTCGCTAACACCGGGGAGCTGTTTTTT. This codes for CAIREAGVANTGELFF.

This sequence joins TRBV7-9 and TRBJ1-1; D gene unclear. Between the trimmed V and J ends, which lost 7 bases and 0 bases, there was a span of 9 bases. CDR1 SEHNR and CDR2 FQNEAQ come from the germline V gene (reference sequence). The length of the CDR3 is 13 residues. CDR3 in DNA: TGTGCCAGCATCCCAGATATGAACACTGAAGCTTTCTTT. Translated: CASIPDMNTEAFF.

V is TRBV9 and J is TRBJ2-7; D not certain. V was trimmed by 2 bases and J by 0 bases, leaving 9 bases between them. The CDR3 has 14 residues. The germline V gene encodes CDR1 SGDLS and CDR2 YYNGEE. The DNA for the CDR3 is TGTGCCAGCAGCGTTTATCAAAGCTCCTACGAGCAGTACTTC. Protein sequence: CASSVYQSSYEQYF.

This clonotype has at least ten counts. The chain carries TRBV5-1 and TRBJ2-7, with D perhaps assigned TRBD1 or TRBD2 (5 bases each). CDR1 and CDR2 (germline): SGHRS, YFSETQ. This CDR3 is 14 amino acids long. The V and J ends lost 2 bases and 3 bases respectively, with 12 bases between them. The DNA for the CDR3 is TGCGCCAGCAGCTTCGGGGCTGGCGACTACGAGCAGTACTTC. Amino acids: CASSFGAGDYEQYF.

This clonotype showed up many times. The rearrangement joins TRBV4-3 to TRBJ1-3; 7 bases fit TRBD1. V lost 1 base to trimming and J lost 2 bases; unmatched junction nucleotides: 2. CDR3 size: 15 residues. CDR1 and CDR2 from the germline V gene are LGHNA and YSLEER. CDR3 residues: CASSQGTGTGNTIYF. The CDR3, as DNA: TGCGCCAGCAGCCAAGGGACAGGCACTGGAAACACCATATATTTT.

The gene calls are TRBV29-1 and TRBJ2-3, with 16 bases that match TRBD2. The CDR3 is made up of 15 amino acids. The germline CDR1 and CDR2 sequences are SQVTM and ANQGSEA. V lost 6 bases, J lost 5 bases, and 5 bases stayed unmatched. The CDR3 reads CSVTGTSGGGDTQYF. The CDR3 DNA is TGCAGCGTAACCGGGACTAGCGGGGGGGGAGATACGCAGTATTTT.

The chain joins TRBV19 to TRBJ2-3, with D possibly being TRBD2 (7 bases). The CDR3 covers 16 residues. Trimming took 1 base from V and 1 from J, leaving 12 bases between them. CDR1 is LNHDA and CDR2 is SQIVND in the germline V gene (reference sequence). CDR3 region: CASSIVGGVGTDTQYF. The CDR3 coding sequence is TGTGCCAGTAGTATAGTAGGGGGGGTGGGCACAGATACGCAGTATTTT.

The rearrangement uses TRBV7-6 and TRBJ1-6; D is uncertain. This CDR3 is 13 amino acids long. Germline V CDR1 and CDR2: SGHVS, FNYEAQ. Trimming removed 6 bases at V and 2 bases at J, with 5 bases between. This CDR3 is CASRGAYNSPLHF. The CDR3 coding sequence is TGTGCCAGCAGGGGTGCCTATAATTCACCCCTCCACTTT.

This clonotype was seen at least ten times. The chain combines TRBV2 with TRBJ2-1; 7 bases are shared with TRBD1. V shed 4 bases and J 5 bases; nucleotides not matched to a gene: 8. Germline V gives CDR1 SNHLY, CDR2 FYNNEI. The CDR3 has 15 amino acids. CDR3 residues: CASSGTGTVNNEQFF. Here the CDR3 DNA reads TGTGCCAGCAGTGGAACCGGGACAGTAAACAATGAGCAGTTCTTC. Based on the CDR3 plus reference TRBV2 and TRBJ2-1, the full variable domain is EPEVTQTPSHQVTQMGQEVILRCVPISNHLYFYWYRQILGQKVEFLVSFYNNEISEKSEIFDDQFSVERPDGSNFTLKIRSTKLEDSAMYFCASSGTGTVNNEQFFGPGTRLTVL.

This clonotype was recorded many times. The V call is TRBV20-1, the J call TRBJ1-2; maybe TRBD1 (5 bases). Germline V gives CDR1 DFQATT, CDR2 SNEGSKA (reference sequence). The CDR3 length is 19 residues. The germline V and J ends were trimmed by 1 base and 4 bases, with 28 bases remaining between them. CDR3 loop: CSARAGGLEGISLVYGYTF. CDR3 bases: TGCAGTGCTAGAGCCGGAGGACTCGAGGGGATCAGTCTAGTCTATGGCTACACCTTC.

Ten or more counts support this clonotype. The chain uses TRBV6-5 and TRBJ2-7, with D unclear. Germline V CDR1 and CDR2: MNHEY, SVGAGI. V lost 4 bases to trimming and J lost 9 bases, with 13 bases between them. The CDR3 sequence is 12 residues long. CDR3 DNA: TGTGCCAGCAGTTCAATAGTCCACGGGCAGTACTTC. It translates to CASSSIVHGQYF.

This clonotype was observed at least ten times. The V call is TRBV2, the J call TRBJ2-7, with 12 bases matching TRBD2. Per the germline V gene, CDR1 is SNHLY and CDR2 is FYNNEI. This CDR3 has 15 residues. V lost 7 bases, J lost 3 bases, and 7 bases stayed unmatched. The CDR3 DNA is TGTGCCAGCACCCGGAAGACTAGCGGGGGCTACGAGCAGTACTTC. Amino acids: CASTRKTSGGYEQYF.

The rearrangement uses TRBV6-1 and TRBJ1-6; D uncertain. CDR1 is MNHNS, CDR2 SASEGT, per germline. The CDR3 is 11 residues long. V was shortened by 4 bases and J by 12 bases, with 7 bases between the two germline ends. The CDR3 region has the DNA TGTGCCAGCAGTGTCTCTGGACCCCTCCACTTT. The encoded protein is CASSVSGPLHF.

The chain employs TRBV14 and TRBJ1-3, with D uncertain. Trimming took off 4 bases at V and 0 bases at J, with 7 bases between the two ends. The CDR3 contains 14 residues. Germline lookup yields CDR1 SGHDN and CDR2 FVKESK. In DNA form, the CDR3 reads TGTGCCAGCAGCCGCCTAAGCTCTGGAAACACCATATATTTT. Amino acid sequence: CASSRLSSGNTIYF.

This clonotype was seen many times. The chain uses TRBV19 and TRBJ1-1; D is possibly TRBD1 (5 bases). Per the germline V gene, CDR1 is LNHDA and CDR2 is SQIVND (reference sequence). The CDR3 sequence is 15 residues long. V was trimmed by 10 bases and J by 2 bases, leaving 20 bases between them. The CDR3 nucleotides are TGTGCCACAACGGGGCGAGTTATCGCAAACACTGAAGCTTTCTTT. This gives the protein CATTGRVIANTEAFF. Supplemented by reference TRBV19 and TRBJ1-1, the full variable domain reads DGGITQSPKYLFRKEGQNVTLSCEQNLNHDAMYWYRQDPGQGLRLIYYSQIVNDFQKGDIAEGYSVSREKKESFPLTVTSAQKNPTAFYLCATTGRVIANTEAFFGQGTRLTVV.

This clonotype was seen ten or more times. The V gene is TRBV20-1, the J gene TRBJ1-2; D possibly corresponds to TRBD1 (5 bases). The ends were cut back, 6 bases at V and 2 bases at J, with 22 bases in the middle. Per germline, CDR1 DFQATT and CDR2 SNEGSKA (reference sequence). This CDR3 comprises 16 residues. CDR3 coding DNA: TGCAGTGCAAACGCCAGGGCACTTTCCCTAAACTATGGCTACACCTTC. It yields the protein CSANARALSLNYGYTF.

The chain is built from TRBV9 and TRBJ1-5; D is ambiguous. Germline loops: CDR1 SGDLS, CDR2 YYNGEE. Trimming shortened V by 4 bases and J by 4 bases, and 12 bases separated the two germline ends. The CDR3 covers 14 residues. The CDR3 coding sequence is TGTGCCAGCAGCTCAGAAGCGGGGAATCAGCCCCAGCATTTT. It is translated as CASSSEAGNQPQHF.

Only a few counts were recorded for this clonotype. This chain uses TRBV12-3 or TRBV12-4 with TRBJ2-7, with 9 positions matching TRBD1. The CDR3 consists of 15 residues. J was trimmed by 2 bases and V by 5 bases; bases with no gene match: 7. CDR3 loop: CASSHRDRDTYEQYF. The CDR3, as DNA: TGTGCCAGCAGTCACCGGGACAGGGATACCTACGAGCAGTACTTC.

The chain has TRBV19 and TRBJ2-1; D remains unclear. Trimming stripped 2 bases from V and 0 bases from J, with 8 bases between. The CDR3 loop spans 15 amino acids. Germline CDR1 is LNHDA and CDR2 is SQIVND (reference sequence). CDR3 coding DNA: TGTGCCAGTAGTATAAAGCGTAGCTCCTACAATGAGCAGTTCTTC. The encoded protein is CASSIKRSSYNEQFF.

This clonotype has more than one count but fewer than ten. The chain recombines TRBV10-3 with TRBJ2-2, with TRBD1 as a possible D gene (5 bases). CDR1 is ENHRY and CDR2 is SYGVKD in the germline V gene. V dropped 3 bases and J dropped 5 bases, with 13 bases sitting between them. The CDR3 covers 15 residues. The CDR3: CAISDVDRGTGELFF. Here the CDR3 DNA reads TGTGCCATCAGTGACGTAGACAGAGGTACCGGGGAGCTGTTTTTT.

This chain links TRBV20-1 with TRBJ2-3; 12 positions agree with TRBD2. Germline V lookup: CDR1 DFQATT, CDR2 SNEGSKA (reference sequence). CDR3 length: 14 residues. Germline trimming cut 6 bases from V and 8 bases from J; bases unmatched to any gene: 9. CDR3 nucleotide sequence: TGCAGTGCCGTACTAGCGGGGGGACGAGGTACGCAGTATTTT. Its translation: CSAVLAGGRGTQYF.

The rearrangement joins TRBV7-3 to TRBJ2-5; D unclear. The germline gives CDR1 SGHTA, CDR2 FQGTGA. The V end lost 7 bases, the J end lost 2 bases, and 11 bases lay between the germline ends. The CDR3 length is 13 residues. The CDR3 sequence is CASTSWVQETQYF. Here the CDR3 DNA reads TGTGCCAGCACCTCGTGGGTTCAAGAGACCCAGTACTTC. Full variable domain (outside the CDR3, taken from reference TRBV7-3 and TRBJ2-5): GAGVSQTPSNKVTEKGKYVELRCDPISGHTALYWYRQSLGQGPEFLIYFQGTGAADDSGLPNDRFFAVRPEGSVSTLKIQRTERGDSAVYLCASTSWVQETQYFGPGTRLLVL.

The CDR3 loop is CASIGWQGNGYTF. Written as DNA, the CDR3 is TGCGCCAGCATAGGCTGGCAGGGAAATGGCTACACCTTC. The rearrangement links TRBV10-1 to TRBJ1-2; possibly TRBD1 for D (5 bases). The CDR3 loop spans 13 amino acids. In germline, CDR1 is WNHNN, CDR2 SYGVQD (reference sequence). V gave up 7 bases and J gave up 6 bases, with 15 bases separating them.

The DNA of the CDR3 is TGCAGTGCCGAGGAAGATGAGCAGTTCTTC. This translates into CSAEEDEQFF. The chain recombines TRBV20-1 with TRBJ2-1; no firm D call. The CDR3 sequence is 10 residues long. From germline, CDR1 is DFQATT and CDR2 SNEGSKA (reference sequence). Trimming left V 6 bases short and J 8 bases short, with 8 bases between.

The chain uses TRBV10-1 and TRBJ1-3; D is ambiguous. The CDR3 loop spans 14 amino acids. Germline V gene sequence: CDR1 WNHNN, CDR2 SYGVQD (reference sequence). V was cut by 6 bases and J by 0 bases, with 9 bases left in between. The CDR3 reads CASREGSSGNTIYF. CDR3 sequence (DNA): TGCGCCAGCAGGGAAGGGAGCTCTGGAAACACCATATATTTT.

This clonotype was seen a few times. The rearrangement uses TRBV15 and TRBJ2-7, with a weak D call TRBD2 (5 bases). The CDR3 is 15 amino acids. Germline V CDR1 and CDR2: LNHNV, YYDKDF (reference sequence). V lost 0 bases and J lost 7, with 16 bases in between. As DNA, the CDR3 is TGTGCCACCAGCAGAGATTTCCAGGTATCGGGGGAGCAGTACTTC. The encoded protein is CATSRDFQVSGEQYF.

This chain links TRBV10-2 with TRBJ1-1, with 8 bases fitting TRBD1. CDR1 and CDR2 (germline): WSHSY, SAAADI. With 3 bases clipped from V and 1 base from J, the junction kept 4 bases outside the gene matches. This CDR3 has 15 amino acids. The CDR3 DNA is TGCGCCAGCAGTGATCAGGGGGCTAGGAACACTGAAGCTTTCTTT. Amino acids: CASSDQGARNTEAFF.